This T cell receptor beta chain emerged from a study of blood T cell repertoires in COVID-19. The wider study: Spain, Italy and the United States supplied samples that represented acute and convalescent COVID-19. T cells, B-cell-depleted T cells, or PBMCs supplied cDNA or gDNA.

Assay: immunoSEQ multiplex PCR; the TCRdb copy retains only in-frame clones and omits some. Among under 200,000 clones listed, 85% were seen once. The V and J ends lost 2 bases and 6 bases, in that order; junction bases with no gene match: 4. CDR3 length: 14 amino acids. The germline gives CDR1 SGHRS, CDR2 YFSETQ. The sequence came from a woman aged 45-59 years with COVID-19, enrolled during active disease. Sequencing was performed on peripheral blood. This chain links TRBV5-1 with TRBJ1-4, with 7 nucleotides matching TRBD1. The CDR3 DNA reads TGCGCCAGCAGCTTATTCGGGACAGATGAAAAACTGTTTTTT. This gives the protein CASSLFGTDEKLFF.